One sample yielded the 27 T cell receptor beta chains listed below, sequenced in a study of blood T cell repertoires in COVID-19. Assay: immunoSEQ multiplex PCR; the TCRdb copy retains only in-frame clones and omits some. The sample has some 370,000 clones, roughly 86% seen once; the top ten hold 8% to 13%. The specimen sequenced was peripheral blood. Receptors originate from a woman aged 25 to 39 with COVID-19, enrolled during active disease.

The chain joins TRBV18 to TRBJ2-5; 10 nucleotides line up with TRBD1. Germline values: CDR1 KGHSH, CDR2 LQKENI. The CDR3 consists of 14 residues. With V trimmed by 4 bases and J by 3 bases, 2 bases remained unmatched. CDR3 loop: CASSLDRGEETQYF. As DNA, the CDR3 is TGTGCCAGCTCACTGGACAGGGGGGAAGAGACCCAGTACTTC.

The chain links TRBV7-9 to TRBJ2-3; the D is unclear. The germline V and J ends were trimmed by 1 base and 0 bases, with 8 bases remaining between them. CDR3 length: 15 amino acids. Germline values: CDR1 SEHNR, CDR2 FQNEAQ (reference sequence). This chain's CDR3 is CASSLVGYSTDTQYF. As DNA, the CDR3 is TGTGCCAGCAGCTTAGTGGGCTATAGCACAGATACGCAGTATTTT.

The rearrangement uses TRBV2 and TRBJ2-5; D possibly corresponds to TRBD1 (6 bases). V lost 4 bases, J lost 5 bases, and 17 bases lay in between. This CDR3 comprises 15 residues. Germline V CDR1 and CDR2: SNHLY, FYNNEI. CDR3 sequence reads: CASSAQGMREETQYF. In nucleotides, the CDR3 is TGTGCCAGCAGTGCACAGGGTATGCGTGAGGAGACCCAGTACTTC.

This chain links TRBV4-2 with TRBJ1-2; D unresolved. The CDR3 runs 15 residues. Trimming left V 0 bases short and J 0 bases short, with 8 bases between. Germline CDR1 is LGHNA and CDR2 is YNFKEQ. The CDR3 loop reads CASSQDSIANYGYTF. The CDR3 DNA reads as TGTGCCAGCAGCCAAGATTCGATAGCTAACTATGGCTACACCTTC.

The chain joins TRBV11-2 to TRBJ2-5; TRBD2 matches 10 bases. V was pared by 5 bases and J by 10 bases, with 10 bases of the junction left unmatched. This CDR3 spans 14 amino acids. Looked up from germline, CDR1 is SGHAT and CDR2 is FQNNGV. The CDR3 DNA follows: TGTGCCAGCAGCACCACCCCTAGCGGGGGATACCAGTACTTC. Amino acids: CASSTTPSGGYQYF.

This rearrangement joins TRBV5-1 to TRBJ2-1; weak D call: TRBD2 (7 bases). The CDR3 consists of 16 residues. The germline V gene encodes CDR1 SGHRS and CDR2 YFSETQ. The V gene lost 1 base and the J gene lost 5 bases, with 16 bases spanning the gap. CDR3 sequence reads: CASSLFRGRVNNEQFF. The CDR3 DNA reads TGCGCCAGCAGCTTGTTTAGGGGGAGGGTAAACAATGAGCAGTTCTTC.

This chain connects TRBV6-4 to TRBJ2-2, with 8 bases lining up with TRBD2. This CDR3 is 15 amino acids long. The V segment lost 4 bases and the J segment 1 base; nucleotides outside the gene matches: 2. Germline V lookup: CDR1 MRHNA, CDR2 SNTAGT. CDR3 in amino acids: CASSVGLGNTGELFF. The CDR3 nucleotides are TGTGCCAGCAGTGTGGGACTAGGGAACACCGGGGAGCTGTTTTTT.

This sequence joins TRBV5-1 and TRBJ2-1; D is uncertain. Trimming took off 5 bases at V and 8 bases at J, with 14 bases between the two ends. Germline values: CDR1 SGHRS, CDR2 YFSETQ. The CDR3 consists of 13 residues. As DNA, the CDR3 is TGCGCCAGCAGGTCTAGACTTTTATATGAGCAGTTCTTC. Translation: CASRSRLLYEQFF. The full variable domain, its missing parts supplied by reference TRBV5-1 and TRBJ2-1, is KAGVTQTPRYLIKTRGQQVTLSCSPISGHRSVSWYQQTPGQGLQFLFEYFSETQRNKGNFPGRFSGRQFSNSRSEMNVSTLELGDSALYLCASRSRLLYEQFFGPGTRLTVL.

This chain joins TRBV4-3 and TRBJ2-2; the D gene is possibly TRBD1 (6 bases). Between the trimmed V and J ends, which lost 4 bases and 2 bases, there was a span of 11 bases. Germline values: CDR1 LGHNA, CDR2 YSLEER. CDR3 length equals 15 residues. The CDR3 bases are TGCGCCAGCAGCCCGGGGACACTTAACACCGGGGAGCTGTTTTTT. It is translated as CASSPGTLNTGELFF.

The rearrangement links TRBV6-5 to TRBJ1-5; a possible D gene is TRBD1 (6 bases). The CDR3 totals 14 residues. Deletions cut 7 bases from V and 4 bases from J, with 14 bases between. In germline, CDR1 is MNHEY, CDR2 SVGAGI. CDR3 region: CASTHSRGNQPQHF. The CDR3 DNA reads TGTGCCAGCACCCACTCCAGGGGAAATCAGCCCCAGCATTTT.

The chain recombines TRBV10-2 with TRBJ2-7, with a possible D match to TRBD1 (6 bases). Germline CDR1 is WSHSY and CDR2 is SAAADI. The CDR3 extends over 14 amino acids. V was trimmed by 3 bases and J by 3 bases, leaving 12 bases between them. For the CDR3, the DNA is TGCGCCAGCAGTGAACGGACAGCCGGCTACGAGCAGTACTTC. This sequence encodes CASSERTAGYEQYF.

This clone has only a few counts. This chain connects TRBV11-2 to TRBJ1-1, with D tentatively TRBD1 (5 bases). The CDR3 covers 14 residues. V was pared by 0 bases and J by 3 bases, with 8 bases between. Germline V lookup: CDR1 SGHAT, CDR2 FQNNGV. CDR3 loop: CASSLDGQYTEAFF. CDR3 DNA: TGTGCCAGCAGCTTAGACGGACAATACACTGAAGCTTTCTTT.

The rearrangement links TRBV7-8 to TRBJ2-7; D remains unclear. The germline V and J ends were trimmed by 5 bases and 0 bases, with 8 bases remaining between them. CDR1 is SGHVS, CDR2 FQNEAQ, per germline. The CDR3 covers 13 residues. CDR3 region: CASSDSNSYEQYF. In DNA form, the CDR3 reads TGTGCCAGCAGCGACTCTAACTCCTACGAGCAGTACTTC.

The rearrangement uses TRBV28 and TRBJ2-7, with 7 bases lining up with TRBD2. J gave up 3 bases and V 2 bases, and 4 bases lay outside the gene matches. CDR1 and CDR2 from the germline V gene are MDHEN and SYDVKM. CDR3 length equals 14 residues. CDR3 in amino acids: CASSLGGVGYEQYF. DNA for the CDR3: TGTGCCAGCAGTTTAGGGGGGGTAGGCTACGAGCAGTACTTC.

The chain employs TRBV7-2 and TRBJ1-5; possible D gene TRBD1, 6 bases. Trimming removed 5 bases from V and 0 bases from J, with 11 bases in between. Germline CDR1 is SGHTA and CDR2 is FQGNSA. The CDR3 spans 15 residues. CDR3 region: CASSVTGISNQPQHF. Written as DNA, the CDR3 is TGTGCCAGCAGCGTAACAGGGATTAGCAATCAGCCCCAGCATTTT. The entire variable domain, with the rest obtained from reference TRBV7-2 and TRBJ1-5, is as follows: GAGVSQSPSNKVTEKGKDVELRCDPISGHTALYWYRQSLGQGLEFLIYFQGNSAPDKSGLPSDRFSAERTGGSVSTLTIQRTQQEDSAVYLCASSVTGISNQPQHFGDGTRLSIL.

The gene calls are TRBV13 and TRBJ2-1; 9 bases line up with TRBD2. The ends lost 6 bases at V and 10 bases at J; junction bases unmatched: 25. The CDR3 is 19 residues long. Germline CDR1 PRHDT, CDR2 FYEKMQ (reference sequence). CDR3 coding DNA: TGTGCCAGCAGACTCACCCCCCTAAAGCGGGAGGCCGCTCGGGGCGAGCAGTTCTTC. Translated, it gives CASRLTPLKREAARGEQFF.

The V gene is TRBV15, the J gene TRBJ2-4; 13 nucleotides align to TRBD2. V lost 4 bases, J lost 6 bases, and 6 bases stayed unmatched. Germline CDR1 reads LNHNV; CDR2 reads YYDKDF (reference sequence). CDR3 size: 16 residues. CDR3 in amino acids: CATSTRTSGSLNIQYF. The CDR3 nucleotides are TGTGCCACCAGCACCCGGACTAGCGGGAGCTTAAACATTCAGTACTTC.

The chain carries TRBV5-4 and TRBJ2-5, with 8 bases fitting TRBD1. The length of the CDR3 is 16 residues. The ends lost 1 base at V and 0 bases at J; junction bases unmatched: 5. CDR1 SGHNT and CDR2 YYREEE come from the germline V gene (reference sequence). The CDR3 nucleotides read TGTGCCAGCAGCTTGAAGGACAGGGCGTACCAAGAGACCCAGTACTTC. This sequence encodes CASSLKDRAYQETQYF. Full variable domain (missing parts from reference TRBV5-4 and TRBJ2-5): ETGVTQSPTHLIKTRGQQVTLRCSSQSGHNTVSWYQQALGQGPQFIFQYYREEENGRGNFPPRFSGLQFPNYSSELNVNALELDDSALYLCASSLKDRAYQETQYFGPGTRLLVL.

The V gene is TRBV7-2, the J gene TRBJ2-7; no clear D gene. CDR1 is SGHTA and CDR2 is FQGNSA in the germline V gene. The V and J ends lost 5 bases and 6 bases respectively, with 8 bases between them. The CDR3 runs to 11 residues. The CDR3 loop reads CASSLDTEQYF. The CDR3 nucleotides are TGTGCCAGCAGCCTAGACACCGAGCAGTACTTC.

The chain combines TRBV18 with TRBJ2-5; D ambiguous. This CDR3 is built from 14 residues. CDR1 and CDR2 from the germline V gene are KGHSH and LQKENI. The V end was cut by 4 bases, the J end by 4 bases, with 13 bases between. The CDR3 loop is CASSRRGVGETQYF. The DNA of the CDR3 is TGTGCCAGCTCACGCCGAGGAGTCGGAGAGACCCAGTACTTC.

There are a few counts of this clone. This sequence joins TRBV18 and TRBJ2-1; possible D gene TRBD1, 6 bases. Trimming took 6 bases from V and 9 from J, leaving 18 bases between them. CDR1 is KGHSH, CDR2 LQKENI, per germline. There are 14 residues in the CDR3. The CDR3 DNA sequence: TGTGCCAGCTCTCTCGGCCTTAGGGGGAGTGAGCAGTTCTTC. Amino acid sequence: CASSLGLRGSEQFF.

The DNA for the CDR3 is TGTGCCAGCAGTTTCGACAGGGGCAATTCACCCCTCCACTTT. Translating gives CASSFDRGNSPLHF. This chain links TRBV28 with TRBJ1-6, with TRBD1 matching over 8 bases. Germline-derived CDR1 and CDR2 are MDHEN and SYDVKM. The CDR3 runs to 14 residues. Germline trimming cut 3 bases from V and 7 bases from J; bases unmatched to any gene: 2.

This clone has only a few counts. This chain links TRBV7-9 with TRBJ1-5; the match to TRBD1 covers 12 bases. CDR1 is SEHNR and CDR2 is FQNEAQ in the germline V gene (reference sequence). V lost 5 bases to trimming and J lost 4 bases; unmatched junction nucleotides: 6. There are 16 residues in the CDR3. This CDR3 is CASSAGTGGINQPQHF. For the CDR3, the DNA is TGTGCCAGCAGCGCGGGGACAGGGGGCATTAATCAGCCCCAGCATTTT.

The gene calls are TRBV6-5 and TRBJ1-5, with 8 bases fitting TRBD1. Germline values: CDR1 MNHEY, CDR2 SVGAGI. The CDR3 totals 14 residues. J was trimmed by 2 bases and V by 6 bases; bases with no gene match: 3. The CDR3 reads CASSSTGGNQPQHF. The CDR3 nucleotides are TGTGCCAGCAGCTCGACAGGGGGCAATCAGCCCCAGCATTTT.

The chain's CDR3 is CATSSPDRAYEQYF. The CDR3 DNA reads as TGTGCCACCAGCAGCCCCGACAGAGCCTACGAGCAGTACTTC. The chain uses TRBV15 and TRBJ2-7, with a possible D match to TRBD1 (5 bases). The CDR3 runs 14 residues. Germline CDR1 reads LNHNV; CDR2 reads YYDKDF (reference sequence). Trimming removed 3 bases at V and 2 bases at J, with 11 bases between. Full variable domain (missing parts from reference TRBV15 and TRBJ2-7): DAMVIQNPRYQVTQFGKPVTLSCSQTLNHNVMYWYQQKSSQAPKLLFHYYDKDFNNEADTPDNFQSRRPNTSFCFLDIRSPGLGDTAMYLCATSSPDRAYEQYFGPGTRLTVT.

As to this clone: One end of the junction is discordant with germline, which a read error may explain. V is TRBV5-1 and J is TRBJ2-1; 7 bases line up with TRBD1. The CDR3 consists of 13 residues. Germline loops: CDR1 SGHRS, CDR2 YFSETQ. The CDR3 DNA is TGCGCCAGCACCTTGACAGGGCTGGGTGAGCAGTTCTTC. Translating it yields CASTLTGLGEQFF. The complete variable domain, with remaining parts taken from reference TRBV5-1 and TRBJ2-1, reads KAGVTQTPRYLIKTRGQQVTLSCSPISGHRSVSWYQQTPGQGLQFLFEYFSETQRNKGNFPGRFSGRQFSNSRSEMNVSTLELGDSALYLCASTLTGLGEQFFGPGTRLTVL.

The V and J genes are TRBV7-9 and TRBJ2-7; the D gene is possibly TRBD2 (5 bases). Trimming took off 2 bases at V and 7 bases at J, with 18 bases between the two ends. Germline V gene sequence: CDR1 SEHNR, CDR2 FQNEAQ (reference sequence). The CDR3 runs 15 residues. The CDR3 protein is CASSLSGSLGREQYF. CDR3 coding DNA: TGTGCCAGCAGCTTATCGGGGTCACTGGGAAGAGAGCAGTACTTC.